These 2 T cell receptor beta chains originate from one sample sequenced in a study of shared clonotypes between healthy human individuals. Sequenced by immunoSEQ multiplex PCR; TCRdb stores in-frame clones only, minus some. The top ten hold roughly 0.13% of the sample, which has 2 million to 2.5 million clones, 90% to 97% seen once. Sequenced sample: naive CD4+ T cells sorted from blood. Stated subset: CD45RA+ positively selected. The source is a man aged 18 to 30 in good health.

This clone was recorded once. This rearrangement joins TRBV10-3 to TRBJ2-5; D unclear. Per the germline V gene, CDR1 is ENHRY and CDR2 is SYGVKD. Trimming left V 4 bases short and J 5 bases short, with 14 bases between. The CDR3 spans 14 residues. The CDR3 is CAISVKMVGETQYF. For the CDR3, the DNA is TGTGCCATCAGTGTAAAGATGGTCGGCGAGACCCAGTACTTC.

This clone was counted a few times. Other DNA sequences in this sample translate to the same CDR3. This rearrangement joins TRBV30 to TRBJ2-7; unclear D gene. There are 13 residues in the CDR3. Per germline, CDR1 GTSNPN and CDR2 SVGIG (reference sequence). V lost 0 bases to trimming and J lost 0 bases, with 6 bases between them. Here the CDR3 reads CAWSVGGSYEQYF. The CDR3 DNA reads TGTGCCTGGAGTGTAGGCGGCTCCTACGAGCAGTACTTC.